These 9 T cell receptor beta chains were sequenced from one sample in a study of cytomegalovirus exposure and HLA in healthy donors. This PCR relied on a set of 60 Vbeta primers and 13 Jbeta primers. Using immunoSEQ multiplex PCR, the repertoire was profiled, and TCRdb retains in-frame clones only, with some absent. This table has about 89,000 clones, about 80% appearing once. Sequenced sample: PBMCs. Source of these receptors: a male donor in good health and CMV-seronegative.

The chain combines TRBV6-5 with TRBJ1-1, with 7 nucleotides matching TRBD1. The CDR3 loop spans 14 amino acids. Germline V gene lookup returns CDR1 MNHEY and CDR2 SVGAGI. J was trimmed by 1 base and V by 7 bases; bases with no gene match: 6. The CDR3 DNA sequence: TGTGCCAGCATTAAACAGGGGCGGAACACTGAAGCTTTCTTT. Its translation: CASIKQGRNTEAFF.

This chain uses TRBV9 with TRBJ2-2, with no clear D. CDR1 is SGDLS and CDR2 is YYNGEE in the germline V gene. Trimming left V 7 bases short and J 4 bases short, with 20 bases between. The CDR3 spans 16 residues. This chain's CDR3 is CASADGVRGPTGELFF. CDR3 nucleotides: TGTGCCAGCGCCGACGGCGTGCGAGGTCCCACCGGGGAGCTGTTTTTT.

In its sample, this clone was seen once. As DNA, the CDR3 is TGCGCCAGCAGCCCGGCAGACAGGCTGAACACCGGGGAGCTGTTTTTT. Its protein is CASSPADRLNTGELFF. The chain links TRBV5-1 to TRBJ2-2; D possibly corresponds to TRBD1 (6 bases). Per germline, CDR1 SGHRS and CDR2 YFSETQ. The CDR3 is 16 residues long. Trimming stripped 4 bases from V and 1 base from J, with 14 bases between.

This chain joins TRBV27 and TRBJ1-2, with 9 bases lining up with TRBD1. The length of the CDR3 is 15 residues. J gave up 2 bases and V 5 bases, and 6 bases lay outside the gene matches. Germline values: CDR1 MNHEY, CDR2 SMNVEV (reference sequence). CDR3 nucleotide sequence: TGTGCCAGCAGTCCAACTGGGACAGGGAACTATGGCTACACCTTC. This encodes CASSPTGTGNYGYTF.

This clone was counted a few times. The CDR3 reads CAWNRLAGETQYF. The CDR3 DNA reads as TGTGCCTGGAACCGACTAGCAGGAGAGACCCAGTACTTC. The chain couples TRBV30 to TRBJ2-5; 7 bases fit TRBD2. The CDR3 runs 13 residues. Looked up from germline, CDR1 is GTSNPN and CDR2 is SVGIG (reference sequence). Germline trimming cut 4 bases from V and 4 bases from J; bases unmatched to any gene: 6.

The chain has TRBV19 and TRBJ1-2; 12 bases map to TRBD1. Trimming removed 9 bases from V and 6 bases from J; junction bases left unmatched: 11. Looked up from germline, CDR1 is LNHDA and CDR2 is SQIVND (reference sequence). The CDR3 consists of 15 residues. Here the CDR3 DNA reads TGTGCCAGCAAATTGGGACAGGGGGCTTTTAATGGCTACACCTTC. It is translated as CASKLGQGAFNGYTF.

This clone was observed a single time. This chain connects TRBV15 to TRBJ1-5, with D uncertain. Germline CDR1 LNHNV, CDR2 YYDKDF (reference sequence). V was clipped by 8 bases and J by 2 bases, with 7 bases between them. This CDR3 comprises 12 residues. The CDR3 spells CATSSGNQPQHF. In nucleotides, the CDR3 is TGTGCCACCTCGAGTGGCAATCAGCCCCAGCATTTT.

Comment on this clone: Compared with germline, one end of the junction differs, possibly owing to a read error. V is TRBV7-7 and J is TRBJ2-5; D is ambiguous. This CDR3 region has 14 residues. CDR1 is SSHAT, CDR2 FNYEAQ, per germline (reference sequence). The CDR3: CASSLYEDQETQYF. CDR3 bases: TGTGCTAGCAGCTTATACGAGGATCAAGAGACCCAGTACTTC.

This clone showed up just a few times. The chain links TRBV28 to TRBJ1-4, with 8 bases matching TRBD1. Germline V gene data show CDR1 as MDHEN and CDR2 as SYDVKM. V dropped 4 bases and J dropped 5; count of bases not matched to a gene: 3. The length of the CDR3 is 14 residues. The CDR3 protein is CASSSTGDNEKLFF. The CDR3 DNA reads as TGTGCCAGCAGTTCGACAGGGGACAATGAAAAACTGTTTTTT. Using reference TRBV28 and TRBJ1-4 for the parts outside the CDR3, the full variable domain is DVKVTQSSRYLVKRTGEKVFLECVQDMDHENMFWYRQDPGLGLRLIYFSYDVKMKEKGDIPEGYSVSREKKERFSLILESASTNQTSMYLCASSSTGDNEKLFFGSGTQLSVL.